The 10 T cell receptor beta chains below come from one sample, sequenced in a study of shared clonotypes between healthy human individuals. Produced via immunoSEQ multiplex PCR; TCRdb's table is partial and in-frame only. Here the sample spans 2,100,000 or so clones, around 95% being singletons. Sequencing was carried out using naive CD4+ T cells sorted from blood. Subset denoted: CD45RA+ positively selected. The origin of the receptors is a man aged 18 to 35 in good health.

This clone came up once. CDR3 amino acids: CASSESTGQNSPLHF. CDR3 coding DNA: TGCGCCAGCAGTGAGTCAACGGGACAAAATTCACCCCTCCACTTT. The rearrangement uses TRBV10-1 and TRBJ1-6; D perhaps matches TRBD1 (6 bases). The germline V gene encodes CDR1 WNHNN and CDR2 SYGVQD (reference sequence). This CDR3 comprises 15 residues. V was pared by 0 bases and J by 7 bases, with 10 bases between.

The chain combines TRBV6-1 with TRBJ2-1; D tentatively reads TRBD1 or TRBD2 (5 bases each). In germline, CDR1 is MNHNS, CDR2 SASEGT. The CDR3 is 14 amino acids. Trimming shortened V by 1 base and J by 4 bases, and 8 bases separated the two germline ends. Here the CDR3 DNA reads TGTGCCAGCAGTGAAGGGGACGCATACAATGAGCAGTTCTTC. Translated: CASSEGDAYNEQFF.

This clone appeared once. The CDR3 DNA reads TGCGCCAGCAGCCAAGGGGGGGGCCCGAGCACAGATACGCAGTATTTT. Translating it yields CASSQGGGPSTDTQYF. This rearrangement joins TRBV4-1 to TRBJ2-3, with D perhaps TRBD2 (7 bases). CDR1 is MGHRA and CDR2 is YSYEKL in the germline V gene. The CDR3 spans 16 residues. Trimming shortened V by 1 base and J by 0 bases, and 11 bases separated the two germline ends.

The rearrangement uses TRBV28 and TRBJ1-1, with TRBD1 as a possible D gene (5 bases). There are 14 residues in the CDR3. In germline, CDR1 is MDHEN, CDR2 SYDVKM. The V gene lost 3 bases and the J gene lost 1 base, with 9 bases spanning the gap. CDR3 residues: CASSLTDPNTEAFF. The CDR3 DNA follows: TGTGCCAGCAGTTTGACAGACCCGAACACTGAAGCTTTCTTT.

This chain links TRBV5-1 with TRBJ1-4; D is perhaps TRBD1 (5 bases). This CDR3 is 15 amino acids long. Germline lookup yields CDR1 SGHRS and CDR2 YFSETQ. V was clipped by 0 bases and J by 3 bases, with 9 bases between them. The CDR3 DNA follows: TGCGCCAGCAGCTTGGAGGGGAGGCCTAATGAAAAACTGTTTTTT. Translating it yields CASSLEGRPNEKLFF.

This chain joins TRBV12-5 and TRBJ2-7; TRBD2 matches at 8 bases. Trimming at V came to 0 bases and at J to 4 bases, leaving 8 bases not matched to a gene. This CDR3 comprises 16 residues. In germline, CDR1 is LGHNT, CDR2 FRNRAP. The CDR3, as DNA: TGTGCTAGTGGTTTGGTACTTGGACTAGCCAAATACGAGCAGTACTTC. This translates into CASGLVLGLAKYEQYF.

The chain couples TRBV2 to TRBJ1-3; D is unresolved. CDR1 is SNHLY, CDR2 FYNNEI, per germline. The CDR3 runs to 11 residues. V lost 4 bases to trimming and J lost 11 bases, with 9 bases between them. In DNA, the CDR3 is TGTGCCAGCAGTGTCGGTATATCCATATATTTT. It yields the protein CASSVGISIYF.

The chain uses TRBV7-2 and TRBJ2-2; 7 positions agree with TRBD1. From germline, CDR1 is SGHTA and CDR2 FQGNSA. Trimming cost V 5 bases and J 4 bases; bases outside gene matches: 10. The CDR3 runs to 16 residues. CDR3 sequence reads: CASSPEDRNPTGELFF. The CDR3 DNA sequence: TGTGCCAGCAGCCCAGAGGACAGGAACCCCACCGGGGAGCTGTTTTTT.

The chain carries TRBV5-1 and TRBJ1-1; D not certain. V shed 5 bases and J shed 0 bases, with 17 bases lying between them. CDR3 length: 16 amino acids. The germline gives CDR1 SGHRS, CDR2 YFSETQ. This CDR3 reads CASREVDKLMNTEAFF. The CDR3 DNA is TGCGCCAGCAGGGAGGTTGACAAACTTATGAACACTGAAGCTTTCTTT.

J is TRBJ2-7 and V is TRBV5-1, with D uncertain. V lost 2 bases to trimming and J lost 3 bases, with 9 bases between them. CDR3 length: 13 amino acids. Germline assignment: CDR1 SGHRS and CDR2 YFSETQ. The CDR3 DNA sequence: TGCGCCAGCAGCTTCACCAGCCGCTACGAGCAGTACTTC. It codes for CASSFTSRYEQYF.